This T cell receptor beta chain was sequenced for a study of blood T cell repertoires in COVID-19. This clone showed up just a few times. Germline CDR1 is MNHEY and CDR2 is SMNVEV (reference sequence). With 4 bases removed from V and 6 bases from J, the gap between germline ends came to 13 bases. This CDR3 region has 13 residues. How the authors handled the data: Using reference gene primer amplification, nucleated cell counts were estimated. Some clones are missing from TCRdb's copy, which holds only in-frame ones; the method was immunoSEQ multiplex PCR. For V, J and clone size, that table is used; D and trimming come from the DNA. There are about 92,000 clones in the sample; 72% occur only once, and 20% to 25% lies in the top ten.

The sequenced sample consisted of peripheral blood. The receptor comes from a woman in her sixties in a cohort sampled during active or convalescent COVID-19. The V gene is TRBV27, the J gene TRBJ2-7, with TRBD1 as a possible D gene (5 bases). This CDR3 is CASSSLDSSEQYF. CDR3 bases: TGTGCCAGCAGTTCCCTCGACAGCAGCGAGCAGTACTTC.